Each of the 32 T cell receptor beta chains below was sequenced from the same sample in a study of T cell responses to AZD1222 COVID-19 vaccine. Sequenced by immunoSEQ multiplex PCR; TCRdb stores in-frame clones only, minus some. In the table there are about 170,000 clones, approximately 93% of which are singletons. The sequences come from peripheral blood, collected on day 0 of AZD1222 vaccination. The source is an adult in good health.

The CDR3 loop reads CASSLVPGDQPQHF. The CDR3 DNA sequence: TGCGCCAGCAGCTTGGTACCAGGGGATCAGCCCCAGCATTTT. The chain is built from TRBV5-1 and TRBJ1-5; a possible D gene is TRBD1 (6 bases). The germline V and J ends were trimmed by 0 bases and 5 bases, with 9 bases remaining between them. Germline assignment: CDR1 SGHRS and CDR2 YFSETQ. The CDR3 has 14 amino acids.

This clone was recorded only once. V is TRBV27 and J is TRBJ2-6; 9 bases are shared with TRBD1. Looked up from germline, CDR1 is MNHEY and CDR2 is SMNVEV (reference sequence). The CDR3 is made up of 16 amino acids. J was trimmed by 4 bases and V by 5 bases; bases with no gene match: 6. The CDR3, as DNA: TGTGCCAGCAGTGCACAGGGGGCGTCGGGGGCCAACGTCCTGACTTTC. It is translated as CASSAQGASGANVLTF. Complete variable domain (other parts from reference TRBV27 and TRBJ2-6): EAQVTQNPRYLITVTGKKLTVTCSQNMNHEYMSWYRQDPGLGLRQIYYSMNVEVTDKGDVPEGYKVSRKEKRNFPLILESPSPNQTSLYFCASSAQGASGANVLTFGAGSRLTVL.

This clone was seen only once. The J gene is TRBJ1-4, the V gene TRBV27, with D uncertain. V lost 2 bases and J lost 4, with 8 bases in between. Germline lookup yields CDR1 MNHEY and CDR2 SMNVEV (reference sequence). The CDR3 sequence is 14 residues long. The CDR3 region has the DNA TGTGCCAGCAGTTTAAGGGCAGATAATGAAAAACTGTTTTTT. Translated, it gives CASSLRADNEKLFF. The full variable domain, with the rest looked up from reference TRBV27 and TRBJ1-4, is EAQVTQNPRYLITVTGKKLTVTCSQNMNHEYMSWYRQDPGLGLRQIYYSMNVEVTDKGDVPEGYKVSRKEKRNFPLILESPSPNQTSLYFCASSLRADNEKLFFGSGTQLSVL.

This CDR3 is CASSLGDMNEQFF. The CDR3 DNA is TGTGCCAGCAGCTTAGGGGACATGAATGAGCAGTTCTTC. This chain links TRBV7-9 with TRBJ2-1; D may be TRBD1 (6 bases). CDR1 is SEHNR and CDR2 is FQNEAQ in the germline V gene (reference sequence). Between the trimmed V and J ends, which lost 1 base and 7 bases, there was a span of 8 bases. There are 13 residues in the CDR3.

This clone was seen only a few times. This rearrangement joins TRBV7-6 to TRBJ1-1; 9 bases line up with TRBD1. The germline V gene has CDR1 SGHVS and CDR2 FNYEAQ. CDR3 length: 17 amino acids. After removal of 0 bases from V and 3 bases from J, the junction contained 8 bases not matched to a gene. The CDR3 region has the DNA TGTGCCAGCAGCTTAGCCCCGGGACAGGGAAGAGACACTGAAGCTTTCTTT. Amino acid sequence: CASSLAPGQGRDTEAFF.

V and J are TRBV7-8 and TRBJ1-5; TRBD1 matches at 9 bases. CDR1 is SGHVS, CDR2 FQNEAQ, per germline. Trimming cost V 0 bases and J 2 bases; bases outside gene matches: 8. This CDR3 is 18 amino acids long. The DNA for the CDR3 is TGTGCCAGCAGCTTAGCGCCACAGGGGGCGGAGGGCAATCAGCCCCAGCATTTT. Amino acids: CASSLAPQGAEGNQPQHF.

J is TRBJ1-1 and V is TRBV5-1, with 7 bases that match TRBD1. After removal of 0 bases from V and 11 bases from J, the junction contained 4 bases not matched to a gene. CDR1 is SGHRS, CDR2 YFSETQ, per germline. This CDR3 is 12 amino acids long. CDR3 nucleotides: TGCGCCAGCAGCTTGGGACAGGGCTTTGCTTTCTTT. It specifies CASSLGQGFAFF. Using reference TRBV5-1 and TRBJ1-1 for the parts outside the CDR3, the full variable domain is KAGVTQTPRYLIKTRGQQVTLSCSPISGHRSVSWYQQTPGQGLQFLFEYFSETQRNKGNFPGRFSGRQFSNSRSEMNVSTLELGDSALYLCASSLGQGFAFFGQGTRLTVV.

This chain connects TRBV6-5 to TRBJ1-4; TRBD1 matches 7 bases. J lost 2 bases, V lost 6 bases, and 3 bases had no gene match. The length of the CDR3 is 14 residues. Germline V gene data show CDR1 as MNHEY and CDR2 as SVGAGI. The CDR3 protein is CASSPTGTNEKLFF. The CDR3 coding sequence is TGTGCCAGCAGCCCGACAGGGACTAATGAAAAACTGTTTTTT.

This chain links TRBV2 with TRBJ1-1, with TRBD1 matching 8 bases. Trimming cost V 7 bases and J 0 bases; bases outside gene matches: 13. Germline V CDR1 and CDR2: SNHLY, FYNNEI. The CDR3 length is 17 residues. CDR3 coding DNA: TGTGCCAGCACCTCTTATTCCGGGACAGGAGTGAACACTGAAGCTTTCTTT. This codes for CASTSYSGTGVNTEAFF.

The chain has TRBV5-8 and TRBJ1-1; D not certain. The germline V gene encodes CDR1 SGHTS and CDR2 YDEGEE. The CDR3 runs to 11 residues. Trimming cost V 0 bases and J 8 bases, with 5 bases left between them. CDR3 protein: CASSLEGEAFF. For the CDR3, the DNA is TGTGCCAGCAGCTTGGAAGGGGAAGCTTTCTTT.

V and J are TRBV6-5 and TRBJ1-2; D ambiguous. V gave up 1 base and J gave up 2 bases, with 14 bases separating them. The CDR3 loop spans 16 amino acids. Germline CDR1 MNHEY, CDR2 SVGAGI. In DNA form, the CDR3 reads TGTGCCAGCAGTTACTTAAGGACCCCGGAGAACTATGGCTACACCTTC. This gives the protein CASSYLRTPENYGYTF.

The sample holds one count of this clone. V and J are TRBV27 and TRBJ1-2, with D possibly being TRBD1 (5 bases). CDR3 length: 14 residues. Between the trimmed V and J ends, which lost 5 bases and 8 bases, there was a span of 18 bases. In germline, CDR1 is MNHEY, CDR2 SMNVEV (reference sequence). The CDR3 DNA is TGTGCCAGCAGTCAATCGGGACGGACAAAGGGCTACACCTTC. Its protein product is CASSQSGRTKGYTF.

J is TRBJ1-5 and V is TRBV7-2; 9 positions match TRBD1. This CDR3 has 15 residues. From germline, CDR1 is SGHTA and CDR2 FQGNSA. V shed 5 bases and J 8 bases; nucleotides not matched to a gene: 10. The CDR3 here is CASSEGTGGGEPQHF. CDR3 bases: TGTGCCAGCAGCGAGGGAACAGGGGGCGGCGAGCCCCAGCATTTT.

J is TRBJ2-7 and V is TRBV13; 8 bases are shared with TRBD2. The CDR3 has 15 amino acids. Germline V gene data show CDR1 as PRHDT and CDR2 as FYEKMQ (reference sequence). With 3 bases clipped from V and 5 bases from J, the junction kept 9 bases outside the gene matches. For the CDR3, the DNA is TGTGCCAGCAGCTTTGCCGGGAGGGCCGGGGACGAGCAGTACTTC. Amino acids: CASSFAGRAGDEQYF.

The chain carries TRBV5-4 and TRBJ1-1; no reliable D call. The CDR3 is 17 residues long. CDR1 and CDR2 (germline): SGHNT, YYREEE (reference sequence). The ends were cut back, 5 bases at V and 6 bases at J, with 26 bases in the middle. The CDR3 DNA follows: TGTGCCAGCAGTAAATGGAGGAAGATCACCCATTTGCCTGAAGCTTTCTTT. It is translated as CASSKWRKITHLPEAFF.

The chain carries TRBV6-5 and TRBJ1-1; D perhaps matches TRBD1 (5 bases). This CDR3 is built from 15 residues. Between the trimmed V and J ends, which lost 5 bases and 7 bases, there was a span of 20 bases. Germline V CDR1 and CDR2: MNHEY, SVGAGI. Here the CDR3 DNA reads TGTGCCAGCAGTCTCGCGGGGGTCGTTGGGGGTGAAGCTTTCTTT. Amino acid sequence: CASSLAGVVGGEAFF.

The chain employs TRBV15 and TRBJ1-5, with TRBD1 matching over 7 bases. The V gene's germline CDR1 is LNHNV and CDR2 YYDKDF (reference sequence). Trimming at V came to 2 bases and at J to 2 bases, leaving 12 bases not matched to a gene. The CDR3 runs 18 residues. The CDR3 sequence is CATSRNTGRGLGNQPQHF. Written as DNA, the CDR3 is TGTGCCACCAGCAGAAACACAGGGAGGGGGCTTGGCAATCAGCCCCAGCATTTT. Drawing the rest from reference TRBV15 and TRBJ1-5, the complete variable domain is DAMVIQNPRYQVTQFGKPVTLSCSQTLNHNVMYWYQQKSSQAPKLLFHYYDKDFNNEADTPDNFQSRRPNTSFCFLDIRSPGLGDTAMYLCATSRNTGRGLGNQPQHFGDGTRLSIL.

V is TRBV7-2 and J is TRBJ2-1; perhaps TRBD2 as D (6 bases). Germline V gene data show CDR1 as SGHTA and CDR2 as FQGNSA. The CDR3 extends over 16 amino acids. V dropped 0 bases and J dropped 7 bases, with 16 bases sitting between them. The CDR3 spells CASSLAQLAYRNEQFF. Written as DNA, the CDR3 is TGTGCCAGCAGCTTAGCGCAACTAGCTTATAGGAATGAGCAGTTCTTC.

This sequence joins TRBV2 and TRBJ1-1; D gene uncertain. V lost 7 bases and J lost 11, with 14 bases in between. Germline V CDR1 and CDR2: SNHLY, FYNNEI. The CDR3 is 11 residues long. The CDR3 DNA reads TGTGCCAGCACGAACTACGACGCGGCTTTCTTT. As protein: CASTNYDAAFF.

The genes are TRBV5-1 and TRBJ1-5; D not certain. CDR3 length equals 12 residues. Germline CDR1 and CDR2: SGHRS and YFSETQ. V was pared by 4 bases and J by 15 bases, with 17 bases between. DNA of the CDR3: TGCGCCAGCAGCATGGAGGGTAACGAAATGCATTTT. This sequence encodes CASSMEGNEMHF. The full variable domain, with the rest looked up from reference TRBV5-1 and TRBJ1-5, is KAGVTQTPRYLIKTRGQQVTLSCSPISGHRSVSWYQQTPGQGLQFLFEYFSETQRNKGNFPGRFSGRQFSNSRSEMNVSTLELGDSALYLCASSMEGNEMHFGDGTRLSIL.

The chain employs TRBV5-1 and TRBJ1-1; weak D call: TRBD1 (5 bases). V gave up 4 bases and J gave up 6 bases, with 10 bases separating them. Germline lookup yields CDR1 SGHRS and CDR2 YFSETQ. The CDR3 is 12 residues long. The CDR3 protein is CASSAPGAEAFF. CDR3 nucleotides: TGCGCCAGCAGCGCCCCGGGGGCTGAAGCTTTCTTT.

The rearrangement links TRBV27 to TRBJ1-4, with a tentative D call TRBD1 (5 bases). The CDR3 spans 15 residues. Germline V gene sequence: CDR1 MNHEY, CDR2 SMNVEV (reference sequence). V was cut by 4 bases and J by 2 bases, with 11 bases left in between. Here the CDR3 DNA reads TGTGCCAGCAGTTGGAGGGGATTGACTAATGAAAAACTGTTTTTT. This sequence encodes CASSWRGLTNEKLFF.

The chain links TRBV5-8 to TRBJ1-6; 9 bases align to TRBD1. The J segment lost 18 bases and the V segment lost 5 bases, leaving 6 bases of the junction unmatched. CDR3 length: 11 residues. Germline V CDR1 and CDR2: SGHTS, YDEGEE. CDR3 in amino acids: CASREGQGRHF. The CDR3, as DNA: TGTGCCAGCAGGGAGGGACAGGGTCGCCACTTT. The full variable domain, in which reference TRBV5-8 and TRBJ1-6 provide the parts outside the CDR3, is EAGVTQSPTHLIKTRGQQATLRCSPISGHTSVYWYQQALGLGLQFLLWYDEGEERNRGNFPPRFSGRQFPNYSSELNVNALELEDSALYLCASREGQGRHFGNGTRLTVT.

CDR3 sequence: CASSESPPGLATYNEQFF. CDR3 in DNA: TGCGCCAGCAGTGAGTCTCCTCCGGGACTAGCGACCTACAATGAGCAGTTCTTC. V and J are TRBV10-1 and TRBJ2-1, with 10 bases identical to TRBD2. This CDR3 spans 18 amino acids. Germline-derived CDR1 and CDR2 are WNHNN and SYGVQD (reference sequence). The trim removed 0 bases at V and 2 bases at J, leaving 7 bases unmatched.

The chain uses TRBV6-5 and TRBJ1-6, with D uncertain. The germline V and J ends were trimmed by 1 base and 10 bases, with 14 bases remaining between them. Germline-derived CDR1 and CDR2 are MNHEY and SVGAGI. The length of the CDR3 is 15 residues. This chain's CDR3 is CASSYFGQVGSPLHF. CDR3 nucleotides: TGTGCCAGCAGTTACTTCGGGCAGGTGGGGTCACCCCTCCACTTT.

This rearrangement joins TRBV5-1 to TRBJ2-3; D might be TRBD1 or TRBD2, each matching 5 bases. The CDR3 covers 15 residues. Germline CDR1 reads SGHRS; CDR2 reads YFSETQ. Trimming took 4 bases from V and 0 from J, leaving 12 bases between them. CDR3 coding DNA: TGCGCCAGCAGCCACGGGACGGCGAGCACAGATACGCAGTATTTT. This sequence encodes CASSHGTASTDTQYF.

In this sample, this clone turned up once. The gene calls are TRBV4-1 and TRBJ1-1; D might be TRBD1 (5 bases). This CDR3 comprises 16 residues. Per the germline V gene, CDR1 is MGHRA and CDR2 is YSYEKL. Trimming shortened V by 2 bases and J by 1 base, and 14 bases separated the two germline ends. The CDR3 protein is CASSQRAGTANTEAFF. In nucleotides, the CDR3 is TGCGCCAGCAGCCAAAGAGCCGGGACTGCGAACACTGAAGCTTTCTTT.

V gene TRBV3-1 (or the pseudogene TRBV3-2) combines with J gene TRBJ1-3; the D gene is possibly TRBD1 (6 bases). The CDR3 runs 15 residues. From germline, CDR1 is LGHDT and CDR2 YNNKEL (reference sequence). V was shortened by 4 bases and J by 0 bases, with 10 bases between the two germline ends. This CDR3 reads CASSRTAFSGNTIYF. The CDR3 DNA reads TGTGCCAGCAGCCGGACAGCCTTCTCTGGAAACACCATATATTTT.

The chain employs TRBV7-9 and TRBJ2-1; TRBD2 aligns across 8 bases. The CDR3 has 15 amino acids. CDR1 SEHNR and CDR2 FQNEAQ come from the germline V gene (reference sequence). J gave up 4 bases and V 4 bases, and 6 bases lay outside the gene matches. This CDR3 is CASSSRAGVYNEQFF. CDR3 sequence (DNA): TGTGCCAGCAGCTCAAGAGCGGGAGTTTACAATGAGCAGTTCTTC.

The V call is TRBV7-9, the J call TRBJ1-2; D is undetermined. V was shortened by 5 bases and J by 8 bases, with 9 bases between the two germline ends. The CDR3 is 11 amino acids. CDR1 SEHNR and CDR2 FQNEAQ come from the germline V gene (reference sequence). The CDR3: CASSLRGGYTF. CDR3 DNA: TGTGCCAGCAGCCTACGAGGGGGCTACACCTTC.

The V call is TRBV5-6, the J call TRBJ2-2; TRBD1 aligns across 9 bases. Per germline, CDR1 SGHDT and CDR2 YYEEEE. This CDR3 spans 14 amino acids. V was pared by 2 bases and J by 6 bases, with 2 bases of the junction left unmatched. The CDR3 bases are TGTGCCAGCAGCTTCAGACAGGGGGCCGGGGAGCTGTTTTTT. Its translation: CASSFRQGAGELFF.

V is TRBV6-5 and J is TRBJ2-7; 7 bases map to TRBD2. Unmatched junction bases numbered 8, after V lost 7 bases and J lost 2 bases. The CDR3 totals 14 residues. Germline-derived CDR1 and CDR2 are MNHEY and SVGAGI. CDR3 region: CASIFGTTTYEQYF. CDR3 coding DNA: TGTGCCAGCATTTTCGGGACTACAACCTACGAGCAGTACTTC.